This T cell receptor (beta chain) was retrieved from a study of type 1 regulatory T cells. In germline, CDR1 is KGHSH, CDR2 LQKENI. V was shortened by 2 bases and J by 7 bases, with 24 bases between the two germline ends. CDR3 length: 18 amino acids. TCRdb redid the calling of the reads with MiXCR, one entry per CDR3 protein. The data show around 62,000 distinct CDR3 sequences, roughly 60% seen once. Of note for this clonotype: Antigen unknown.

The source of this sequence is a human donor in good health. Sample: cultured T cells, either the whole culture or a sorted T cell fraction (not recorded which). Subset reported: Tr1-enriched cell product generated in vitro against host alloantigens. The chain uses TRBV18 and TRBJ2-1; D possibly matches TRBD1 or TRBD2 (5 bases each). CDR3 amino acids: CASSPGTGWTPNLNEQFF. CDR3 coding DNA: TGTGCCAGCTCACCAGGGACGGGATGGACACCGAACTTGAATGAGCAGTTCTTC.